The next 31 T cell receptor beta chains were all read from a single sample in a study of blood T cell repertoires in COVID-19. The method was immunoSEQ multiplex PCR; TCRdb's version includes in-frame clones alone and lacks a portion of them. The sample records approximately 330,000 clones, around 89% being singletons. Sequencing used peripheral blood. These receptors were collected from a woman aged 40 to 50 with COVID-19, enrolled during active disease.

This chain links TRBV27 with TRBJ2-3, with 16 bases aligning to TRBD2. From germline, CDR1 is MNHEY and CDR2 SMNVEV (reference sequence). V lost 6 bases to trimming and J lost 4 bases; unmatched junction nucleotides: 19. This CDR3 has 21 residues. CDR3 region: CASSYLPVGLAGGLKADTQYF. As DNA, the CDR3 is TGTGCCAGCAGCTACCTTCCGGTGGGACTAGCGGGAGGGCTAAAGGCAGATACGCAGTATTTT.

Only a few counts were recorded for this clone. The chain combines TRBV18 with TRBJ1-1; tentative D call: TRBD1 (5 bases). The germline V and J ends were trimmed by 3 bases and 1 base, with 24 bases remaining between them. Germline CDR1 reads KGHSH; CDR2 reads LQKENI. CDR3 length equals 19 residues. The CDR3 protein is CASSPQGSAAGQKNTEAFF. CDR3 in DNA: TGTGCCAGCTCACCCCAGGGTAGTGCAGCCGGCCAAAAGAACACTGAAGCTTTCTTT.

The chain links TRBV6-2 or TRBV6-3 to TRBJ1-1; weak D call: TRBD1 (5 bases). Germline CDR1 and CDR2: MNHEY and SVGEGT. The V gene lost 0 bases and the J gene lost 5 bases, with 10 bases spanning the gap. The CDR3 spans 14 residues. The CDR3 bases are TGTGCCAGCAGTTACTCGGGCAGGGATACTGAAGCTTTCTTT. Its translation is CASSYSGRDTEAFF.

V gene TRBV28 combines with J gene TRBJ2-4, with D tentatively TRBD1 (6 bases). This CDR3 is 15 amino acids long. The V end lost 4 bases, the J end lost 3 bases, and 13 bases lay between the germline ends. Germline V CDR1 and CDR2: MDHEN, SYDVKM. CDR3 sequence: CASSYRPDSKNIQYF. Written as DNA, the CDR3 is TGTGCCAGCAGTTACAGGCCGGACAGCAAAAACATTCAGTACTTC.

The rearrangement links TRBV7-3 to TRBJ2-5; weak D call: TRBD2 (6 bases). The length of the CDR3 is 14 residues. The germline gives CDR1 SGHTA, CDR2 FQGTGA. V lost 5 bases and J 0 bases, leaving 10 bases between the germline ends. The CDR3 region is CASSVRGYQETQYF. The CDR3 DNA reads as TGTGCCAGCAGCGTACGGGGGTACCAAGAGACCCAGTACTTC.

As to this clone: A junction boundary mismatches the germline segment, possibly from a read error. V is TRBV7-7 and J is TRBJ2-5; D is undetermined. The germline gives CDR1 SSHAT, CDR2 FNYEAQ (reference sequence). This CDR3 is 16 amino acids long. CDR3 loop: CASSLSVSGIGETQYF. CDR3 sequence (DNA): TGTGCTAGCAGCTTATCAGTGTCTGGTATTGGAGAAACCCAGTACTTC.

V and J are TRBV7-2 and TRBJ1-3; no clear D. This CDR3 has 15 residues. In germline, CDR1 is SGHTA, CDR2 FQGNSA. V was shortened by 2 bases and J by 0 bases, with 8 bases between the two germline ends. CDR3 amino acids: CASSLTRGSGNTIYF. CDR3 coding DNA: TGTGCCAGCAGCTTAACGCGGGGCTCTGGAAACACCATATATTTT.

The rearrangement joins TRBV7-2 to TRBJ1-1, with 7 bases fitting TRBD1. CDR1 and CDR2 (germline): SGHTA, FQGNSA. CDR3 length: 17 amino acids. With 2 bases clipped from V and 0 bases from J, the junction kept 9 bases outside the gene matches. The CDR3 reads CASSLSRGWGMNTEAFF. In DNA, the CDR3 is TGTGCCAGCAGCTTAAGCAGGGGGTGGGGGATGAACACTGAAGCTTTCTTT.

The chain carries TRBV14 and TRBJ2-7, with D possibly TRBD1 on 7 matching bases. Trimming took off 6 bases at V and 4 bases at J, with 16 bases between the two ends. Germline V gene data show CDR1 as SGHDN and CDR2 as FVKESK. This CDR3 comprises 14 residues. CDR3 nucleotides: TGTGCCAGCAGGGCCGGAGGGGGCGTATACGAGCAGTACTTC. Translated, it gives CASRAGGGVYEQYF. The full variable domain, with the rest looked up from reference TRBV14 and TRBJ2-7, is EAGVTQFPSHSVIEKGQTVTLRCDPISGHDNLYWYRRVMGKEIKFLLHFVKESKQDESGMPNNRFLAERTGGTYSTLKVQPAELEDSGVYFCASRAGGGVYEQYFGPGTRLTVT.

This rearrangement joins TRBV19 to TRBJ1-2; no clear D gene. Deletions cut 5 bases from V and 3 bases from J, with 10 bases between. This CDR3 region has 13 residues. The V gene's germline CDR1 is LNHDA and CDR2 SQIVND (reference sequence). The CDR3 coding sequence is TGTGCCAGTAGTCCTTTCCGGGACTATGGCTACACCTTC. Translation: CASSPFRDYGYTF.

The chain uses TRBV10-3 and TRBJ1-1; TRBD1 might be the D (6 bases). This CDR3 comprises 15 residues. V lost 3 bases and J lost 3, with 14 bases in between. Germline-derived CDR1 and CDR2 are ENHRY and SYGVKD. The chain's CDR3 is CAISDRGGMDTEAFF. For the CDR3, the DNA is TGTGCCATCAGTGATAGGGGGGGGATGGACACTGAAGCTTTCTTT.

The rearrangement links TRBV19 to TRBJ1-1, with a tentative D call TRBD1 (5 bases). The V and J ends lost 3 bases and 3 bases respectively, with 14 bases between them. Germline V gives CDR1 LNHDA, CDR2 SQIVND (reference sequence). This CDR3 comprises 15 residues. The CDR3 here is CASSINVQGDTEAFF. For the CDR3, the DNA is TGTGCCAGTAGTATCAACGTACAAGGGGACACTGAAGCTTTCTTT.

This chain links TRBV5-4 with TRBJ2-7, with TRBD2 matching 11 bases. The germline V gene has CDR1 SGHNT and CDR2 YYREEE (reference sequence). The CDR3 has 14 amino acids. Trimming removed 2 bases from V and 3 bases from J; junction bases left unmatched: 1. In DNA, the CDR3 is TGTGCCAGCAGCTTTACTAGCGGGAGCTACGAGCAGTACTTC. This codes for CASSFTSGSYEQYF.

The chain couples TRBV5-1 to TRBJ2-1, with 8 positions matching TRBD2. This CDR3 region has 16 residues. The junction had 8 bases not matched to a gene; V was cut back by 6 bases and J by 0 bases. Germline CDR1 and CDR2: SGHRS and YFSETQ. Here the CDR3 reads CASTGSGGNSYNEQFF. CDR3 sequence (DNA): TGCGCCAGCACCGGCTCGGGGGGGAACTCCTACAATGAGCAGTTCTTC.

The chain uses TRBV7-9 and TRBJ2-6, with D tentatively TRBD1 (6 bases). Germline V lookup: CDR1 SEHNR, CDR2 FQNEAQ (reference sequence). The CDR3 extends over 17 amino acids. V shed 5 bases and J shed 0 bases, with 14 bases lying between them. The CDR3 sequence: CASSLITGSSGANVLTF. In DNA form, the CDR3 reads TGTGCCAGCAGCCTAATAACAGGGAGCTCTGGGGCCAACGTCCTGACTTTC.

This chain connects TRBV2 to TRBJ1-4; D uncertain. The germline V and J ends were trimmed by 2 bases and 8 bases, with 9 bases remaining between them. CDR3 size: 13 residues. Germline CDR1 SNHLY, CDR2 FYNNEI. This chain's CDR3 is CASSENRGEKLFF. CDR3 sequence (DNA): TGTGCCAGCAGTGAAAACCGAGGAGAAAAACTGTTTTTT.

The V gene is TRBV5-1, the J gene TRBJ2-5, with a possible D match to TRBD1 (6 bases). The CDR3 runs 16 residues. Per germline, CDR1 SGHRS and CDR2 YFSETQ. V lost 4 bases, J lost 0 bases, and 16 bases lay in between. The DNA of the CDR3 is TGCGCCAGCAGCACCCCGGACAGACCGAACCAAGAGACCCAGTACTTC. Encoded protein: CASSTPDRPNQETQYF.

V is TRBV3-1 (or the pseudogene TRBV3-2) and J is TRBJ1-2; 9 bases fit TRBD1. CDR3 length: 15 residues. Germline CDR1 LGHDT, CDR2 YNNKEL (reference sequence). The ends lost 2 bases at V and 8 bases at J; junction bases unmatched: 9. CDR3 sequence (DNA): TGTGCCAGCAGCCAAACACCACAGGGGGCTAGAGGCTACACCTTC. It is translated as CASSQTPQGARGYTF.

The chain combines TRBV11-2 with TRBJ1-4; D not resolved. The CDR3 is 12 amino acids. V lost 5 bases to trimming and J lost 7 bases, with 8 bases between them. Per the germline V gene, CDR1 is SGHAT and CDR2 is FQNNGV. The CDR3 loop is CASSPVSEKLFF. Written as DNA, the CDR3 is TGTGCCAGCAGCCCGGTATCTGAAAAACTGTTTTTT.

The chain combines TRBV4-3 with TRBJ2-7; 8 nucleotides align to TRBD2. Trimming took 4 bases from V and 2 from J; bases not matched to a gene: 13. Germline CDR1 LGHNA, CDR2 YSLEER. The CDR3 contains 17 residues. In nucleotides, the CDR3 is TGCGCCAGCAGCCGGGAAGTCCGGACTAGCTTCGCCTACGAGCAGTACTTC. This codes for CASSREVRTSFAYEQYF.

This clone was observed once. The chain has TRBV14 and TRBJ2-7, with a tentative D call TRBD1 (6 bases). Germline V CDR1 and CDR2: SGHDN, FVKESK. This CDR3 spans 14 amino acids. Between the trimmed V and J ends, which lost 3 bases and 4 bases, there was a span of 13 bases. CDR3: CASSHQNRVYEQYF. CDR3 coding DNA: TGTGCCAGCAGCCACCAAAACAGGGTTTACGAGCAGTACTTC.

The V call is TRBV24-1, the J call TRBJ2-7; 8 bases are shared with TRBD1. Germline trimming cut 4 bases from V and 2 bases from J; bases unmatched to any gene: 6. The germline V gene has CDR1 KGHDR and CDR2 SFDVKD. The CDR3 runs to 15 residues. The CDR3 DNA reads TGTGCCACCAGTGACCCGGGGACAGGAACCTACGAGCAGTACTTC. This codes for CATSDPGTGTYEQYF.

The count of this clone is one. The chain recombines TRBV7-3 with TRBJ1-5; D is ambiguous. Trimming removed 4 bases from V and 4 bases from J, with 8 bases in between. The CDR3 contains 13 residues. The V gene's germline CDR1 is SGHTA and CDR2 FQGTGA. The CDR3 loop is CASSSNQNQPQHF. The DNA of the CDR3 is TGTGCCAGCAGCTCGAACCAGAATCAGCCCCAGCATTTT.

This clone was counted a single time. The CDR3 loop is CSGLSSFPRTSSYNEQFF. The DNA for the CDR3 is TGCAGCGGACTTTCTTCATTTCCCCGGACTAGCTCCTACAATGAGCAGTTCTTC. The V call is TRBV29-1, the J call TRBJ2-1; 7 nucleotides match TRBD2. The germline V gene has CDR1 SQVTM and CDR2 ANQGSEA. CDR3 length: 18 residues. The V and J ends lost 7 bases and 0 bases, in that order; junction bases with no gene match: 18.

This chain joins TRBV6-5 and TRBJ1-2, with TRBD1 as a possible D gene (5 bases). With 2 bases removed from V and 2 bases from J, the gap between germline ends came to 9 bases. Germline V lookup: CDR1 MNHEY, CDR2 SVGAGI. CDR3 length: 14 amino acids. Here the CDR3 DNA reads TGTGCCAGCAGTTACCGACAGATGAACTATGGCTACACCTTC. Translating gives CASSYRQMNYGYTF.

This chain links TRBV2 with TRBJ2-1; TRBD2 matches 13 bases. V dropped 2 bases and J dropped 4; count of bases not matched to a gene: 5. CDR3 length: 17 amino acids. CDR1 and CDR2 from the germline V gene are SNHLY and FYNNEI. The CDR3 loop is CASSETSGRAFYNEQFF. Here the CDR3 DNA reads TGTGCCAGCAGTGAAACTAGCGGGAGGGCCTTTTACAATGAGCAGTTCTTC.

In the case of this clone: Other DNA variants within this sample encode the same CDR3. The chain employs TRBV30 and TRBJ2-7, with D possibly being TRBD1 (6 bases). The CDR3 length is 12 residues. The V end was cut by 3 bases, the J end by 2 bases, with 8 bases between. CDR1 GTSNPN and CDR2 SVGIG come from the germline V gene (reference sequence). CDR3 sequence (DNA): TGTGCCTGGAGAACAGGGCCCTACGAGCAGTACTTC. It is translated as CAWRTGPYEQYF.

Turning to this clone: The junction shows a germline mismatch at one end, possibly a read error. The CDR3, as DNA: TGCGCCAGCAGCTTGGTAATGACAGGGTACAGTGAGCAGTTCTTC. Translating it yields CASSLVMTGYSEQFF. The chain is built from TRBV5-1 and TRBJ2-1, with 7 bases that match TRBD1. The CDR3 covers 15 residues. The germline CDR1 and CDR2 sequences are SGHRS and YFSETQ.

The DNA of the CDR3 is TGTGCCAGCAGTCAAAACCGGGACAGGGGCGATCCCTTTAGCAATCAGCCCCAGCATTTT. The encoded protein is CASSQNRDRGDPFSNQPQHF. The chain combines TRBV6-2 or TRBV6-3 with TRBJ1-5, with 10 bases that match TRBD1. V lost 5 bases to trimming and J lost 0 bases; unmatched junction nucleotides: 16. The CDR3 contains 20 residues. From germline, CDR1 is MNHEY and CDR2 SVGEGT.

The chain couples TRBV3-1 (or the pseudogene TRBV3-2) to TRBJ1-4, with a possible D match to TRBD1 (6 bases). Trimming pared 2 bases from V and 8 bases from J, leaving 9 bases between. Per germline, CDR1 LGHDT and CDR2 YNNKEL (reference sequence). This CDR3 spans 13 amino acids. The CDR3 bases are TGTGCCAGCAGCCAACGGGGGGGCGAAAAACTGTTTTTT. Amino acids: CASSQRGGEKLFF.

The chain links TRBV5-4 to TRBJ1-2, with TRBD1 as a possible D gene (6 bases). The V and J ends lost 6 bases and 3 bases respectively, with 18 bases between them. This CDR3 spans 15 amino acids. CDR1 and CDR2 from the germline V gene are SGHNT and YYREEE (reference sequence). The CDR3 DNA reads TGTGCCAGCACCACGGGCCTACAGGGAGACTATGGCTACACCTTC. This translates into CASTTGLQGDYGYTF.